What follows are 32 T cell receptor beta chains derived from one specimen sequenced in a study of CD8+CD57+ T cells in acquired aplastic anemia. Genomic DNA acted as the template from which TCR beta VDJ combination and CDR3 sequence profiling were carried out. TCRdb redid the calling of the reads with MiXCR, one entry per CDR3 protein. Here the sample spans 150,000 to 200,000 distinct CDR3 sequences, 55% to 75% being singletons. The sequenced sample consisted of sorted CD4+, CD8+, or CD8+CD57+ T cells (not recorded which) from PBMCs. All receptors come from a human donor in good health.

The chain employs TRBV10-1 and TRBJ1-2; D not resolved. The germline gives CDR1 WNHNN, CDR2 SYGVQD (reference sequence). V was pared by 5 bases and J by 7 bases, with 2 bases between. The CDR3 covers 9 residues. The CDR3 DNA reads TGCGCCAGCAGTTGTGGCTACACCTTC. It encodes CASSCGYTF.

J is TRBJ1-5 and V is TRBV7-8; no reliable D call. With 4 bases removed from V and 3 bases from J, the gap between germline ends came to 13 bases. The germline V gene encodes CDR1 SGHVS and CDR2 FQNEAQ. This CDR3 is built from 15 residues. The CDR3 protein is CASSSSAVTNQPQHF. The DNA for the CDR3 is TGTGCCAGCAGCTCGTCAGCAGTGACCAATCAGCCCCAGCATTTT.

The CDR3 bases are TGTGCCAGCAGTTCCCCAGGACTAGCGGGATTCACAGATACGCAGTATTTT. Translated: CASSSPGLAGFTDTQYF. The chain is built from TRBV7-2 and TRBJ2-3; 12 bases fit TRBD2. The CDR3 runs to 17 residues. V lost 6 bases to trimming and J lost 2 bases; unmatched junction nucleotides: 9. Germline V gene lookup returns CDR1 SGHTA and CDR2 FQGNSA.

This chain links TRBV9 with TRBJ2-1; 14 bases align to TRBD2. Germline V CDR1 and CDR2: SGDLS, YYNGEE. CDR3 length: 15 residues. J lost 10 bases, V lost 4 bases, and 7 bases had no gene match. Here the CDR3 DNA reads TGTGCCAGCAGCCTGGGGACTAGCGGGGGACGGGAGCAGTTCTTC. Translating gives CASSLGTSGGREQFF. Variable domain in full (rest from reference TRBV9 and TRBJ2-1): DSGVTQTPKHLITATGQRVTLRCSPRSGDLSVYWYQQSLDQGLQFLIQYYNGEERAKGNILERFSAQQFPDLHSELNLSSLELGDSALYFCASSLGTSGGREQFFGPGTRLTVL.

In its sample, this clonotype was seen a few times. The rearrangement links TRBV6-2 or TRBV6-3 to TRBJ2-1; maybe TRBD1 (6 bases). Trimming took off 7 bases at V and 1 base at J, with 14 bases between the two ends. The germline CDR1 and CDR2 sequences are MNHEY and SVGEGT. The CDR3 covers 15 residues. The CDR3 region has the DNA TGTGCCAGCACCCTACTAGGGGGTTCCTACAATGAGCAGTTCTTC. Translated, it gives CASTLLGGSYNEQFF.

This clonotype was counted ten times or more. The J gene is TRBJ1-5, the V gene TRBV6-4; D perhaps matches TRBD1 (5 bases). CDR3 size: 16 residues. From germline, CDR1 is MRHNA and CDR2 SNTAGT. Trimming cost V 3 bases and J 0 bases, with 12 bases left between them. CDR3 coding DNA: TGTGCCAGCAGTGAGGCCAGGGAAAATAGCAATCAGCCCCAGCATTTT. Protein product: CASSEARENSNQPQHF.

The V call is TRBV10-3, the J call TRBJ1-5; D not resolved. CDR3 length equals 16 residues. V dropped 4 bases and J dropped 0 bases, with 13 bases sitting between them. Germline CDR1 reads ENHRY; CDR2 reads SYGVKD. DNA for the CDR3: TGTGCCATCAGTGCCGAGGACGGATATAGCAATCAGCCCCAGCATTTT. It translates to CAISAEDGYSNQPQHF.

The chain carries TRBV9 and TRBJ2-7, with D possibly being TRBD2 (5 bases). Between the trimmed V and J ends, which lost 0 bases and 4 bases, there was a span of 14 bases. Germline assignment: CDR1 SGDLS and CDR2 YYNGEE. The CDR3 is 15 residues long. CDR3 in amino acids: CASSVASSLGYEQYF. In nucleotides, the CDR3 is TGTGCCAGCAGCGTAGCTAGCTCCCTCGGGTACGAGCAGTACTTC.

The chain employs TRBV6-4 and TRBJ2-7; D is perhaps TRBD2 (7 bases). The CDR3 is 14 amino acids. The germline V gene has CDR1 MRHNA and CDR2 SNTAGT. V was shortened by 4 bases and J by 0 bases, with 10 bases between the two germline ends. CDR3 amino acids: CASSVGGASYEQYF. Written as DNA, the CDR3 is TGTGCCAGCAGTGTTGGGGGGGCCTCCTACGAGCAGTACTTC.

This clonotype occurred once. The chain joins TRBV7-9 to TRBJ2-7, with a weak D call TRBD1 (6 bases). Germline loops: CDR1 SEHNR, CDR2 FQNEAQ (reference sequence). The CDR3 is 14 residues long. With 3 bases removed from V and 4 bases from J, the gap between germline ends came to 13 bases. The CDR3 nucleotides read TGTGCCAGCAGCTTGTCCACACAGGGTTACGAGCAGTACTTC. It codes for CASSLSTQGYEQYF.

This chain's CDR3 is CASKETGGRVRTEAFF. Here the CDR3 DNA reads TGTGCCAGCAAGGAGACAGGGGGCAGAGTAAGGACTGAAGCTTTCTTT. The chain combines TRBV12-3 or TRBV12-4 with TRBJ1-1, with TRBD1 matching over 10 bases. The CDR3 totals 16 residues. Unmatched junction bases numbered 13, after V lost 7 bases and J lost 5 bases.

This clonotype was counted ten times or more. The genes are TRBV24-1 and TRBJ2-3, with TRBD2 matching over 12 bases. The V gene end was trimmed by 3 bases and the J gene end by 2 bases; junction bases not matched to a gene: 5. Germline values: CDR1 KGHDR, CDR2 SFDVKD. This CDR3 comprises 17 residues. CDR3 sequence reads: CATSDPGLAGNTDTQYF. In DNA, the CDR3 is TGTGCCACCAGTGATCCCGGACTAGCGGGAAACACAGATACGCAGTATTTT.

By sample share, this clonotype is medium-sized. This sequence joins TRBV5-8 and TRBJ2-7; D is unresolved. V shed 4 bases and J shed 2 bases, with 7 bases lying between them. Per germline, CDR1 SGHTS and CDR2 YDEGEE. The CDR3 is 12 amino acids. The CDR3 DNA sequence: TGTGCCAGCAGCCTACTACCCTACGAGCAGTACTTC. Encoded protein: CASSLLPYEQYF.

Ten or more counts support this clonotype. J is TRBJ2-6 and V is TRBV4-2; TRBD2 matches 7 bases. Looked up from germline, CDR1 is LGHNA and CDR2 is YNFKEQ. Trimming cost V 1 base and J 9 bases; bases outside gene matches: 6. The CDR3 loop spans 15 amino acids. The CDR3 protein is CASSQVEGRDNVLTF. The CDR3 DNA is TGTGCCAGCAGCCAAGTAGAGGGGAGGGACAACGTCCTGACTTTC.

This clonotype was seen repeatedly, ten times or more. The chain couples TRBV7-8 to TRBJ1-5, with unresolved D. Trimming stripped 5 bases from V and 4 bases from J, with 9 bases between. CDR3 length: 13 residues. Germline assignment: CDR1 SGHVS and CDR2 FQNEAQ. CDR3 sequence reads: CASSQGRNQPQHF. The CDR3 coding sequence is TGTGCCAGCAGCCAAGGGAGGAATCAGCCCCAGCATTTT.

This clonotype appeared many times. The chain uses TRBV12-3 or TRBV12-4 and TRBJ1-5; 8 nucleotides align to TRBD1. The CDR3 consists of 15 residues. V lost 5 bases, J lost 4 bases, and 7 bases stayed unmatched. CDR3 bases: TGTGCCAGCAGTCCCCGGGACAGGCAGAATCAGCCCCAGCATTTT. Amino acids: CASSPRDRQNQPQHF.

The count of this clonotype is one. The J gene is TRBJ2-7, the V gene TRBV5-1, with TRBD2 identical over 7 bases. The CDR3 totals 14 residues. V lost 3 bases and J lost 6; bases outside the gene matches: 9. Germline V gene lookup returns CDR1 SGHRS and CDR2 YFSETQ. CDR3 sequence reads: CASSSPGTTGEQYF. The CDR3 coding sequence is TGCGCCAGCAGCTCCCCCGGGACTACTGGCGAGCAGTACTTC.

CDR3 DNA sequence: TGTGCCACCAGCAGAGATCAGGAGGCGGGGGTGCATGGCTACACCTTC. As protein: CATSRDQEAGVHGYTF. V usage is TRBV15 and J usage is TRBJ1-2; the D gene is possibly TRBD1 (5 bases). Germline V gene data show CDR1 as LNHNV and CDR2 as YYDKDF (reference sequence). The CDR3 is 16 residues long. V was cut by 0 bases and J by 6 bases, with 17 bases left in between.

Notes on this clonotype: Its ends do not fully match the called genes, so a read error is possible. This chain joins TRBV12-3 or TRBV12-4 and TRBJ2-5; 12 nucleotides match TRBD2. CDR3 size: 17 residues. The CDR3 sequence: CASSLSTSGRTAETQHF. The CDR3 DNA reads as TGTGCCAGCAGTTTATCAACTAGCGGGAGGACCGCGGAGACCCAGCACTTC.

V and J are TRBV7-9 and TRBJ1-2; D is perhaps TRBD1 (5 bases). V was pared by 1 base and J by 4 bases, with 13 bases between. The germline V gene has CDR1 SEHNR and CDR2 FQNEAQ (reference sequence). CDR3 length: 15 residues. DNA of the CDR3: TGTGCCAGCAGCTTAGGAAGGGGAAGGTCCTATGGCTACACCTTC. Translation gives CASSLGRGRSYGYTF.

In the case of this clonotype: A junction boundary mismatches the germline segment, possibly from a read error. The chain's CDR3 is CVSSTILRDGGYGYTF. The CDR3 nucleotides read TGTGTCAGCAGCACGATTCTCAGGGATGGGGGCTATGGCTACACCTTC. The chain employs TRBV7-9 and TRBJ1-2; D possibly corresponds to TRBD1 (5 bases). This CDR3 region has 16 residues. In germline, CDR1 is SEHNR, CDR2 FQNEAQ (reference sequence).

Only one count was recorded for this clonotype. The CDR3 loop is CATSTVGSYEQYF. CDR3 coding DNA: TGTGCCACCAGTACGGTGGGATCCTACGAGCAGTACTTC. The chain is built from TRBV24-1 and TRBJ2-7; D ambiguous. Deletions cut 6 bases from V and 1 base from J, with 9 bases between. CDR1 is KGHDR and CDR2 is SFDVKD in the germline V gene. This CDR3 has 13 amino acids.

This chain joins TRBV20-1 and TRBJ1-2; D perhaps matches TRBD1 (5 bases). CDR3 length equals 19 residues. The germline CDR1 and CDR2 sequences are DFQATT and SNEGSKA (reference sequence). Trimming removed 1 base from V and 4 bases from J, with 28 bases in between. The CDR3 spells CSARAGGLEGISLVYGYTF. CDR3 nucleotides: TGCAGTGCTAGAGCCGGAGGACTCGAGGGGATCAGTCTAGTCTATGGCTACACCTTC.

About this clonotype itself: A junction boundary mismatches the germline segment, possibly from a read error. Here the CDR3 reads CASSLSSSGTSYNKQLF. In DNA, the CDR3 is TGTGCCAGCAGCTTGAGCTCTAGCGGGACCTCCTACAATAAGCAGCTCTTC. The gene calls are TRBV5-5 and TRBJ2-1; 9 bases match TRBD2. The germline V gene encodes CDR1 SGHKS and CDR2 YYEKEE (reference sequence). The CDR3 spans 17 residues.

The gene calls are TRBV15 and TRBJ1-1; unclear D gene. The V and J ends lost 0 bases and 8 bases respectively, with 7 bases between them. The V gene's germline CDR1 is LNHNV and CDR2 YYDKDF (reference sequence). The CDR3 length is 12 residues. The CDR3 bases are TGTGCCACCAGCAGAGATAACTACGAAGCTTTCTTT. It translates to CATSRDNYEAFF.

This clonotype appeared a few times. The DNA for the CDR3 is TGCAGCGCCCTTAGTGGTCGGGGGGCCTTCTACGAGCAGTACTTC. It translates to CSALSGRGAFYEQYF. The chain couples TRBV29-1 to TRBJ2-7, with D perhaps matching TRBD2 (7 bases). CDR1 and CDR2 (germline): SQVTM, ANQGSEA. The CDR3 has 15 amino acids. Trimming cost V 7 bases and J 3 bases, with 22 bases left between them.

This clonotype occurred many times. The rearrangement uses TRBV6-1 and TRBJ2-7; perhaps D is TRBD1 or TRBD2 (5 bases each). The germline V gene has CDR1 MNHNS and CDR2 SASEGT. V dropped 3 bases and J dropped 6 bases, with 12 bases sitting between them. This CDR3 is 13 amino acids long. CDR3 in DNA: TGTGCCAGCAGTGACGGGACCATCGGCGAGCAGTACTTC. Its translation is CASSDGTIGEQYF.

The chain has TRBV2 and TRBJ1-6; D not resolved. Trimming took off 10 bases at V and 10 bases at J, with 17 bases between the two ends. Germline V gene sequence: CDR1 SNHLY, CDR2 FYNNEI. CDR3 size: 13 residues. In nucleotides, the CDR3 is TGTGCCAAAGGGAGCTTTCAGGACTCACCCCTCCACTTT. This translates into CAKGSFQDSPLHF. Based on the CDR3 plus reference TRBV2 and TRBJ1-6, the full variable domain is EPEVTQTPSHQVTQMGQEVILRCVPISNHLYFYWYRQILGQKVEFLVSFYNNEISEKSEIFDDQFSVERPDGSNFTLKIRSTKLEDSAMYFCAKGSFQDSPLHFGNGTRLTVT.

CDR3 in amino acids: CASSLMTGAEAFF. The CDR3 region has the DNA TGTGCCAGCAGCCTTATGACAGGCGCTGAAGCTTTCTTT. This chain uses TRBV12-3 or TRBV12-4 with TRBJ1-1, with TRBD1 as a possible D gene (6 bases). The V end lost 6 bases, the J end lost 6 bases, and 14 bases lay between the germline ends. The CDR3 extends over 13 amino acids.

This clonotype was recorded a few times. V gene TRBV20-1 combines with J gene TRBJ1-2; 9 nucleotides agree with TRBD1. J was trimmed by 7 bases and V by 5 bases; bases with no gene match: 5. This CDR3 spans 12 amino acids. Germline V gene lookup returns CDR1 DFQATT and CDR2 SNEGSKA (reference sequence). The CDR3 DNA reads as TGCAGTGCTGCGGGACAGGGTGGTGGCTACACCTTC. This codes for CSAAGQGGGYTF.

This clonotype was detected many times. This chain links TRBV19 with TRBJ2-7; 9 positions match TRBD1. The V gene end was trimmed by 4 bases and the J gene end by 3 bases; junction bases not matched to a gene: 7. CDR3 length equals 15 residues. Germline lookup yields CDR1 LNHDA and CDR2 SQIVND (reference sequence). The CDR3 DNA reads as TGTGCCAGTAGTACCGGACAGGGGTTCTTCTACGAGCAGTACTTC. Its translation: CASSTGQGFFYEQYF.

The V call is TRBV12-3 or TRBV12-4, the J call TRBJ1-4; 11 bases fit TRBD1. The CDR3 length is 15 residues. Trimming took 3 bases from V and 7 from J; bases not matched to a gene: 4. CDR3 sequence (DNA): TGTGCCAGCAGTTTTCCCGGGACAGGGGGTGAAAAACTGTTTTTT. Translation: CASSFPGTGGEKLFF.